Below are 30 T cell receptor beta chains sequenced from a single sample in a study of CD8 T cells in Susac syndrome (dated by TCRdb to about 2019). Library preparation employed the immunoSEQ multiplex PCR assay. RNA was extracted using the RNeasy kit, and roughly 0.5 to 1 microgram was reverse transcribed with random hexamers. TCRdb reran the public reads through fastp at Q25 and MiXCR, keeping productive beta chains. Entries that share a CDR3 protein sequence are merged under the most common genes and DNA. The sample includes around 200,000 distinct CDR3 sequences, with 90% to 95% observed a single time. Of the sample, about 0.1% is held by the ten largest clones. Material for sequencing was CD4+ T cells from PBMCs. These receptors all come from a human donor in good health.

The rearrangement uses TRBV6-5 and TRBJ1-2; D is ambiguous. V was clipped by 2 bases and J by 0 bases, with 7 bases between them. CDR3 size: 14 residues. CDR1 is MNHEY and CDR2 is SVGAGI in the germline V gene. The CDR3 is CASSYNGANYGYTF. In DNA form, the CDR3 reads TGTGCCAGCAGTTACAACGGGGCTAACTATGGCTACACCTTC.

The V gene is TRBV10-3, the J gene TRBJ1-2, with D possibly matching TRBD1 (5 bases). Germline V CDR1 and CDR2: ENHRY, SYGVKD. The CDR3 sequence is 13 residues long. V dropped 8 bases and J dropped 1 base, with 11 bases sitting between them. CDR3: CAIQARVNYGYTF. CDR3 in DNA: TGTGCCATCCAGGCCAGGGTTAACTATGGCTACACCTTC.

The chain is built from TRBV18 and TRBJ2-1; 7 bases are a match to TRBD2. J was trimmed by 11 bases and V by 3 bases; bases with no gene match: 10. Germline CDR1 and CDR2: KGHSH and LQKENI. This CDR3 has 14 residues. The CDR3 DNA follows: TGTGCCAGCTCACCCTCCGGGACTACTCACCAGCAGTTCTTC. Translated, it gives CASSPSGTTHQQFF.

The chain joins TRBV30 to TRBJ2-5; D assignment may be TRBD1 or TRBD2 (6 bases each). CDR1 and CDR2 (germline): GTSNPN, SVGIG (reference sequence). V was shortened by 0 bases and J by 5 bases, with 16 bases between the two germline ends. The CDR3 runs to 15 residues. The CDR3 protein is CAWSVLAMRGETQYF. In DNA form, the CDR3 reads TGTGCCTGGAGTGTACTAGCAATGAGGGGGGAGACCCAGTACTTC.

The chain uses TRBV6-5 and TRBJ2-7; either TRBD1 or TRBD2 may fit D (5 bases each). The germline V and J ends were trimmed by 4 bases and 4 bases, with 14 bases remaining between them. The germline V gene encodes CDR1 MNHEY and CDR2 SVGAGI. The CDR3 contains 14 residues. CDR3 residues: CASSSRDLAYEQYF. CDR3 nucleotides: TGTGCCAGCAGTTCTAGGGACCTTGCATACGAGCAGTACTTC.

The chain combines TRBV5-1 with TRBJ2-2, with D hard to call. The CDR3 spans 15 residues. Germline CDR1 SGHRS, CDR2 YFSETQ. V was trimmed by 0 bases and J by 6 bases, leaving 12 bases between them. The CDR3 loop reads CASSLDSWDPGELFF. The DNA for the CDR3 is TGCGCCAGCAGCTTGGATTCCTGGGATCCCGGGGAGCTGTTTTTT.

The chain employs TRBV4-3 and TRBJ2-3; 8 positions match TRBD2. The junction had 11 bases not matched to a gene; V was cut back by 4 bases and J by 5 bases. Germline V gene sequence: CDR1 LGHNA, CDR2 YSLEER. The CDR3 has 16 residues. For the CDR3, the DNA is TGCGCCAGCAGCCTTGGATCCGGGGGGGGGCAAGATACGCAGTATTTT. Residues: CASSLGSGGGQDTQYF.

V is TRBV30 and J is TRBJ2-2; tentatively, D is TRBD2 (6 bases). The length of the CDR3 is 14 residues. Germline lookup yields CDR1 GTSNPN and CDR2 SVGIG (reference sequence). V was shortened by 5 bases and J by 4 bases, with 14 bases between the two germline ends. CDR3 bases: TGTGCCTGGGTTGGGGGACTGTTCACCGGGGAGCTGTTTTTT. The encoded protein is CAWVGGLFTGELFF.

The chain recombines TRBV3-1 with TRBJ2-7; D is possibly TRBD1 (6 bases). This CDR3 is 14 amino acids long. The germline V gene encodes CDR1 LGHDT and CDR2 YNNKEL (reference sequence). Trimming removed 6 bases from V and 0 bases from J, with 12 bases in between. The CDR3 DNA sequence: TGTGCCAGCAGTCCCCGGACAGACTCCTACGAGCAGTACGTC. It encodes CASSPRTDSYEQYV.

This clonotype has a single count. This rearrangement joins TRBV5-1 to TRBJ2-3, with TRBD1 as a possible D gene (6 bases). Germline lookup yields CDR1 SGHRS and CDR2 YFSETQ. The CDR3 consists of 16 residues. Trimming removed 4 bases at V and 1 base at J, with 16 bases between. This CDR3 is CASSLPQGLRTDTQYF. The CDR3 nucleotides are TGCGCCAGCAGCCTCCCACAGGGTCTCCGCACAGATACGCAGTATTTT.

The J gene is TRBJ2-3, the V gene TRBV20-1; 12 bases agree with TRBD2. CDR3 size: 17 residues. Per germline, CDR1 DFQATT and CDR2 SNEGSKA (reference sequence). V was clipped by 5 bases and J by 6 bases; unmatched bases: 15. CDR3 nucleotides: TGCAGTGCTTCTCAACGGGCCCAAACTAGCGGGAGGGATACGCAGTATTTT. Residues: CSASQRAQTSGRDTQYF.

This clonotype was found once. The chain combines TRBV29-1 with TRBJ1-1; no firm D call. The CDR3 consists of 14 residues. Germline CDR1 is SQVTM and CDR2 is ANQGSEA. Trimming cost V 3 bases and J 4 bases, with 15 bases left between them. Here the CDR3 reads CSVDAGQAGTEAFF. The CDR3, as DNA: TGCAGCGTTGATGCGGGCCAGGCCGGCACTGAAGCTTTCTTT.

V is TRBV15 and J is TRBJ2-2, with D unresolved. The V gene lost 0 bases and the J gene lost 6 bases, with 8 bases spanning the gap. The CDR3 has 14 residues. Germline CDR1 is LNHNV and CDR2 is YYDKDF (reference sequence). In DNA form, the CDR3 reads TGTGCCACCAGCAGAGATCTAGGGTCCGGGGAGCTGTTTTTT. Residues: CATSRDLGSGELFF.

This chain links TRBV20-1 with TRBJ2-3; no reliable D call. Germline V lookup: CDR1 DFQATT, CDR2 SNEGSKA (reference sequence). This CDR3 comprises 13 residues. The V end was cut by 0 bases, the J end by 2 bases, with 6 bases between. CDR3: CSAREVVTDTQYF. DNA of the CDR3: TGCAGTGCTAGAGAGGTGGTCACAGATACGCAGTATTTT.

The rearrangement uses TRBV20-1 and TRBJ1-2; D is ambiguous. Trimming took off 6 bases at V and 7 bases at J, with 18 bases between the two ends. Germline assignment: CDR1 DFQATT and CDR2 SNEGSKA (reference sequence). The CDR3 is 13 residues long. The CDR3 sequence: CSALSLMTPGYTF. Here the CDR3 DNA reads TGCAGTGCCCTCTCCTTGATGACCCCTGGCTACACCTTC.

V gene TRBV7-6 combines with J gene TRBJ1-5, with no clear D. CDR3 length equals 13 residues. V lost 5 bases and J 7 bases, leaving 12 bases between the germline ends. Germline V gives CDR1 SGHVS, CDR2 FNYEAQ. For the CDR3, the DNA is TGTGCCAGCAGCCGAGCCGACGGGCAGCCCCAGCATTTT. Its translation is CASSRADGQPQHF.

This sequence joins TRBV2 and TRBJ1-2; D is unclear. The germline V gene has CDR1 SNHLY and CDR2 FYNNEI. The CDR3 sequence is 12 residues long. The V end was cut by 1 base, the J end by 4 bases, with 4 bases between. CDR3 nucleotides: TGTGCCAGCAGTGAAGGCAGCTATGGCTACACCTTC. It codes for CASSEGSYGYTF.

This clonotype has only one observation. This chain connects TRBV3-1 to TRBJ1-2; D might be TRBD1 (5 bases). Looked up from germline, CDR1 is LGHDT and CDR2 is YNNKEL (reference sequence). The CDR3 has 16 residues. V was trimmed by 0 bases and J by 1 base, leaving 12 bases between them. CDR3 protein: CASSQEALGVNYGYTF. CDR3 DNA: TGTGCCAGCAGCCAAGAAGCGTTGGGGGTTAACTATGGCTACACCTTC.

This chain links TRBV29-1 with TRBJ2-5, with D maybe TRBD2 (7 bases). This CDR3 has 15 amino acids. The germline gives CDR1 SQVTM, CDR2 ANQGSEA. Trimming removed 0 bases at V and 1 base at J, with 12 bases between. The CDR3 DNA reads as TGCAGCGTTGAAGAAGGTGCGGGGGCCCAAGAGACCCAGTACTTC. Residues: CSVEEGAGAQETQYF.

The CDR3, as DNA: TGTGCGAGCGGCCGCAGGGTTTTTGAAAAACTGTTTTTT. This sequence encodes CASGRRVFEKLFF. The chain employs TRBV27 and TRBJ1-4; weak D call: TRBD1 (5 bases). This CDR3 is built from 13 residues. Germline loops: CDR1 MNHEY, CDR2 SMNVEV (reference sequence).

V and J are TRBV3-1 and TRBJ2-7; D is ambiguous. The germline gives CDR1 LGHDT, CDR2 YNNKEL (reference sequence). CDR3 size: 14 residues. The ends were cut back, 1 base at V and 0 bases at J, with 7 bases in the middle. In DNA, the CDR3 is TGTGCCAGCAGCCAAGCGTCCCACTCCTACGAGCAGTACTTC. Residues: CASSQASHSYEQYF.

This clonotype is a singleton in its sample. The genes are TRBV30 and TRBJ1-4, with a weak D call TRBD1 (5 bases). V was clipped by 2 bases and J by 10 bases, with 17 bases between them. This CDR3 has 14 residues. Germline V gene lookup returns CDR1 GTSNPN and CDR2 SVGIG (reference sequence). CDR3 bases: TGTGCCTGGAGTTTGACAGTCGGGAGTGTAAAACTGTTTTTT. The encoded protein is CAWSLTVGSVKLFF.

The V and J genes are TRBV25-1 and TRBJ2-1; maybe TRBD2 (6 bases). Trimming shortened V by 6 bases and J by 0 bases, and 9 bases separated the two germline ends. Germline V gene lookup returns CDR1 MGHDK and CDR2 SYGVNS. The CDR3 is 14 amino acids. Here the CDR3 DNA reads TGTGCCAGCAGGCGGGACGACTCCTACAATGAGCAGTTCTTC. Protein product: CASRRDDSYNEQFF.

The rearrangement joins TRBV12-3 or TRBV12-4 to TRBJ2-1; D gene unclear. This CDR3 has 12 residues. The ends were cut back, 4 bases at V and 7 bases at J, with 8 bases in the middle. In nucleotides, the CDR3 is TGTGCCAGCAGTTCGCTTGTAAATGAGCAGTTCTTC. It yields the protein CASSSLVNEQFF.

This CDR3 is CASSQRPVGNSPLHF. The CDR3 DNA follows: TGTGCCAGCAGCCAGCGCCCAGTGGGAAATTCACCCCTCCACTTT. The V call is TRBV14, the J call TRBJ1-6, with no clear D. The V end lost 3 bases, the J end lost 7 bases, and 13 bases lay between the germline ends. Germline assignment: CDR1 SGHDN and CDR2 FVKESK. This CDR3 has 15 residues. The full variable domain, rest sourced from reference TRBV14 and TRBJ1-6, is EAGVTQFPSHSVIEKGQTVTLRCDPISGHDNLYWYRRVMGKEIKFLLHFVKESKQDESGMPNNRFLAERTGGTYSTLKVQPAELEDSGVYFCASSQRPVGNSPLHFGNGTRLTVT.

This clonotype has just one count. This chain links TRBV27 with TRBJ1-6; the D is unclear. The V end lost 4 bases, the J end lost 12 bases, and 10 bases lay between the germline ends. This CDR3 has 12 residues. In germline, CDR1 is MNHEY, CDR2 SMNVEV (reference sequence). The CDR3 loop reads CASSSQLIPLHF. The CDR3 DNA sequence: TGTGCCAGCAGTTCCCAGTTGATACCCCTCCACTTT.

The chain uses TRBV6-5 and TRBJ1-4; 10 bases are a match to TRBD1. J was trimmed by 3 bases and V by 2 bases; bases with no gene match: 6. CDR3 length: 17 residues. Germline V gives CDR1 MNHEY, CDR2 SVGAGI. In DNA, the CDR3 is TGTGCCAGCAGTTACACCGGGACAGGGGCTCCTAATGAAAAACTGTTTTTT. Protein product: CASSYTGTGAPNEKLFF.

V gene TRBV30 combines with J gene TRBJ1-1; no firm D call. Trimming stripped 7 bases from V and 3 bases from J, with 12 bases between. CDR1 is GTSNPN, CDR2 SVGIG, per germline (reference sequence). This CDR3 is 12 amino acids long. In nucleotides, the CDR3 is TGTGCCTCCAAGGCAGGTTACACTGAAGCTTTCTTT. It yields the protein CASKAGYTEAFF.

The chain joins TRBV4-1 to TRBJ2-3, with D perhaps TRBD2 (6 bases). CDR1 is MGHRA, CDR2 YSYEKL, per germline. CDR3 length: 15 residues. The V end was cut by 4 bases, the J end by 2 bases, with 13 bases between. CDR3 protein: CASSPLAEFTDTQYF. The CDR3 DNA sequence: TGCGCCAGCAGCCCATTAGCGGAATTCACAGATACGCAGTATTTT.

The chain combines TRBV28 with TRBJ2-7; perhaps D is TRBD1 or TRBD2 (6 bases each). Trimming left V 4 bases short and J 6 bases short, with 10 bases between. The V gene's germline CDR1 is MDHEN and CDR2 SYDVKM. The CDR3 sequence is 12 residues long. The CDR3 region has the DNA TGTGCCAGCAGTTCGGGGGCTGGCGAGCAGTACGTC. Protein: CASSSGAGEQYV.